This record looks at one T cell receptor (beta chain) sequence and its context. Measured with immunoSEQ multiplex PCR; TCRdb has only the in-frame clones, and not every one. The data hold tens of thousands of clones, with 84% observed a single time. The data were taken from a study of OX40 agonist ivuxolimab in advanced cancers. Study overall: Among those treated, three patients had partial responses, one with hepatocellular carcinoma and two with cutaneous melanoma.

The CDR3 is 12 residues long. V and J are TRBV21-1 and TRBJ1-6. TRBV21-1 is labeled a pseudogene. The material was CD4+ or CD8+ T cells sorted from blood, obtained in a trial of the OX40 agonist ivuxolimab. The sequence derives from an adult with an advanced solid tumor such as melanoma, head and neck, liver or kidney cancer. The CDR3 sequence: CASTRPESPLHF. As DNA, the CDR3 is TGTGCCAGCACCCGTCCGGAGTCACCCCTCCACTTT.